Each of the 19 T cell receptor beta chains below was sequenced from the same sample in a study of technical replicates of blood from a few donors. TCRdb keeps only in-frame clones here, not all; method: immunoSEQ multiplex PCR. The sample carries approximately 79,000 clones, just under 95% recorded once. Sequenced input: T cells isolated from PBMCs. These receptor sequences come from a human donor in good health.

CDR3 nucleotide sequence: TGTGCCAGCAGCCCGCAGGGGAGCTCCTACGAGCAGTACTTC. This sequence encodes CASSPQGSSYEQYF. The chain couples TRBV9 to TRBJ2-7; tentative D call: TRBD1 (6 bases). V was clipped by 4 bases and J by 0 bases, with 11 bases between them. The CDR3 runs 14 residues. Germline V gene sequence: CDR1 SGDLS, CDR2 YYNGEE.

The V call is TRBV2, the J call TRBJ2-2; possible D gene TRBD1, 6 bases. The CDR3 consists of 16 residues. Trimming removed 7 bases at V and 5 bases at J, with 20 bases between. Germline lookup yields CDR1 SNHLY and CDR2 FYNNEI. Here the CDR3 reads CASTIEGVGLTGELFF. CDR3 DNA: TGTGCCAGCACCATCGAGGGGGTTGGACTGACCGGGGAGCTGTTTTTT. The variable domain in full, completed from reference TRBV2 and TRBJ2-2, reads EPEVTQTPSHQVTQMGQEVILRCVPISNHLYFYWYRQILGQKVEFLVSFYNNEISEKSEIFDDQFSVERPDGSNFTLKIRSTKLEDSAMYFCASTIEGVGLTGELFFGEGSRLTVL.

A single count supports this clone. The chain has TRBV6-4 and TRBJ1-2; 10 bases fit TRBD1. The CDR3 contains 14 residues. Trimming cost V 2 bases and J 8 bases; bases outside gene matches: 5. Per the germline V gene, CDR1 is MRHNA and CDR2 is SNTAGT. This chain's CDR3 is CASSDGTGARGYTF. The CDR3 DNA sequence: TGTGCCAGCAGTGACGGGACAGGGGCGAGGGGCTACACCTTC.

The chain uses TRBV18 and TRBJ1-2; tentatively, D is TRBD1 (6 bases). Trimming stripped 2 bases from V and 4 bases from J, with 8 bases between. The CDR3 has 13 residues. Germline CDR1 and CDR2: KGHSH and LQKENI. CDR3 residues: CASSPDRSYGYTF. CDR3 in DNA: TGTGCCAGCTCACCAGACAGGTCCTATGGCTACACCTTC.

The chain couples TRBV6-1 to TRBJ2-3, with TRBD2 matching over 7 bases. J lost 4 bases, V lost 6 bases, and 1 base had no gene match. Germline CDR1 is MNHNS and CDR2 is SASEGT. CDR3 length equals 12 residues. CDR3 in DNA: TGTGCCAGCAGGGCGGGAGCAGATACGCAGTATTTT. This sequence encodes CASRAGADTQYF.

The DNA of the CDR3 is TGTGCCAGCAGCTTAGCGGGAGCCAATGAGCAGTTCTTC. Translating gives CASSLAGANEQFF. V usage is TRBV7-3 and J usage is TRBJ2-1; the match to TRBD2 covers 7 bases. This CDR3 region has 13 residues. V was pared by 2 bases and J by 6 bases, with 1 base of the junction left unmatched. The germline V gene encodes CDR1 SGHTA and CDR2 FQGTGA.

V is TRBV19 and J is TRBJ2-7; D not resolved. The CDR3 sequence is 15 residues long. V gave up 0 bases and J gave up 2 bases, with 11 bases separating them. Germline V CDR1 and CDR2: LNHDA, SQIVND (reference sequence). The CDR3: CASSIDAGRAYEQYF. In nucleotides, the CDR3 is TGTGCCAGTAGTATAGATGCAGGTCGCGCCTACGAGCAGTACTTC.

The chain carries TRBV5-1 and TRBJ2-7; 11 bases agree with TRBD2. Trimming at V came to 4 bases and at J to 2 bases, leaving 5 bases not matched to a gene. The CDR3 has 15 residues. The germline CDR1 and CDR2 sequences are SGHRS and YFSETQ. The DNA of the CDR3 is TGCGCCAGCAGCCTACTAGCGGGAGTAACCTACGAGCAGTACTTC. It is translated as CASSLLAGVTYEQYF.

This clone was picked up a small number of times. This chain links TRBV19 with TRBJ1-1; D might be TRBD1 (5 bases). Trimming stripped 10 bases from V and 11 bases from J, with 17 bases between. Germline CDR1 and CDR2: LNHDA and SQIVND (reference sequence). This CDR3 has 11 residues. The CDR3 region is CATGGGLGAFF. CDR3 bases: TGTGCCACCGGGGGGGGATTAGGCGCTTTCTTT.

This clone has only one observation. The genes are TRBV5-1 and TRBJ1-2, with D hard to call. Germline V gene data show CDR1 as SGHRS and CDR2 as YFSETQ. The ends were cut back, 1 base at V and 6 bases at J, with 10 bases in the middle. The CDR3 extends over 13 amino acids. CDR3 nucleotide sequence: TGCGCCAGCAGCTTGTGGGAGGAAAATGGCTACACCTTC. Protein product: CASSLWEENGYTF. Together with reference TRBV5-1 and TRBJ1-2, the CDR3 gives the full variable domain: KAGVTQTPRYLIKTRGQQVTLSCSPISGHRSVSWYQQTPGQGLQFLFEYFSETQRNKGNFPGRFSGRQFSNSRSEMNVSTLELGDSALYLCASSLWEENGYTFGSGTRLTVV.

The chain carries TRBV11-2 and TRBJ1-2; 12 positions agree with TRBD1. The CDR3 is made up of 13 amino acids. Germline V gene lookup returns CDR1 SGHAT and CDR2 FQNNGV. Germline trimming cut 5 bases from V and 6 bases from J; bases unmatched to any gene: 1. The CDR3 DNA reads as TGTGCCAGCAGCGGGACAGGGGGCAATGGCTACACCTTC. It yields the protein CASSGTGGNGYTF. The full variable domain, rest sourced from reference TRBV11-2 and TRBJ1-2, is EAGVAQSPRYKIIEKRQSVAFWCNPISGHATLYWYQQILGQGPKLLIQFQNNGVVDDSQLPKDRFSAERLKGVDSTLKIQPAKLEDSAVYLCASSGTGGNGYTFGSGTRLTVV.

The chain has TRBV2 and TRBJ2-1; D unclear. V dropped 6 bases and J dropped 8 bases, with 5 bases sitting between them. The germline V gene encodes CDR1 SNHLY and CDR2 FYNNEI. The CDR3 has 10 residues. This CDR3 reads CASRSHEQFF. The CDR3 DNA sequence: TGTGCCAGCAGAAGCCATGAGCAGTTCTTC.

The rearrangement joins TRBV5-1 to TRBJ1-5; maybe TRBD1 (6 bases). In germline, CDR1 is SGHRS, CDR2 YFSETQ. This CDR3 has 15 amino acids. V was shortened by 4 bases and J by 5 bases, with 16 bases between the two germline ends. CDR3 nucleotide sequence: TGCGCCAGCAGCCCCGACGGGGGGCATGATCAGCCCCAGCATTTT. Encoded protein: CASSPDGGHDQPQHF.

The chain employs TRBV5-1 and TRBJ1-2; D possibly corresponds to TRBD1 (6 bases). CDR3 length: 13 residues. Germline values: CDR1 SGHRS, CDR2 YFSETQ. V lost 4 bases and J lost 5, with 12 bases in between. Here the CDR3 DNA reads TGCGCCAGCAGCGGAGGACAGATTTATGGCTACACCTTC. Translated: CASSGGQIYGYTF. Full variable domain (missing parts from reference TRBV5-1 and TRBJ1-2): KAGVTQTPRYLIKTRGQQVTLSCSPISGHRSVSWYQQTPGQGLQFLFEYFSETQRNKGNFPGRFSGRQFSNSRSEMNVSTLELGDSALYLCASSGGQIYGYTFGSGTRLTVV.

The rearrangement uses TRBV10-3 and TRBJ2-5, with TRBD2 matching 9 bases. Germline V gives CDR1 ENHRY, CDR2 SYGVKD. With 7 bases clipped from V and 5 bases from J, the junction kept 5 bases outside the gene matches. CDR3 length: 13 residues. The CDR3: CAINIAGVETQYF. Here the CDR3 DNA reads TGTGCCATCAATATAGCGGGAGTGGAGACCCAGTACTTC.

This clone was observed a handful of times. This chain connects TRBV5-1 to TRBJ2-5, with D possibly being TRBD2 (6 bases). Trimming stripped 0 bases from V and 5 bases from J, with 8 bases between. The germline V gene encodes CDR1 SGHRS and CDR2 YFSETQ. The CDR3 consists of 13 residues. The CDR3 DNA sequence: TGCGCCAGCAGCTTGGTCGGGAGCGAGACCCAGTACTTC. This gives the protein CASSLVGSETQYF.

The rearrangement uses TRBV6-6 and TRBJ2-7; 8 nucleotides match TRBD1. The CDR3 is 14 amino acids. Germline CDR1 and CDR2: MNHNY and SVGAGI (reference sequence). With V trimmed by 0 bases and J by 7 bases, 5 bases remained unmatched. The CDR3 is CASSYSGTGKEQYF. CDR3 bases: TGTGCCAGCAGTTACTCAGGGACAGGAAAAGAGCAGTACTTC.

The J gene is TRBJ1-3, the V gene TRBV7-9; possibly TRBD1 for D (5 bases). The ends were cut back, 3 bases at V and 0 bases at J, with 6 bases in the middle. The CDR3 is 14 amino acids. The germline V gene has CDR1 SEHNR and CDR2 FQNEAQ (reference sequence). This CDR3 reads CASSFTGSGNTIYF. As DNA, the CDR3 is TGTGCCAGCAGCTTTACAGGCTCTGGAAACACCATATATTTT.

V gene TRBV6-4 combines with J gene TRBJ2-1; 11 bases line up with TRBD2. Germline CDR1 reads MRHNA; CDR2 reads SNTAGT. The V segment lost 2 bases and the J segment 8 bases; nucleotides outside the gene matches: 8. The CDR3 is made up of 16 amino acids. CDR3 loop: CASSDPTSGTPDEQFF. CDR3 DNA sequence: TGTGCCAGCAGTGACCCGACTAGCGGGACTCCCGATGAGCAGTTCTTC.